This T cell receptor (beta chain) was captured by sequencing in a study of tissue T cells after allogeneic stem cell transplantation. V lost 2 bases and J lost 5, with 6 bases in between. CDR1 is KGHPV, CDR2 FQNQEV, per germline (reference sequence). The CDR3 covers 12 residues. The time point denotes: mouse harvest day 7 after allogeneic transplant. Tail vein injection delivered 10^7 T-cell-depleted bone marrow cells and 10^6 splenic CD5+ T cells. On this clone itself: These gene names are mouse names. The read is 1 residue too short to cover the CDR3 end, so that end is filled in from the germline J gene.

Sequencing used immunoSEQ multiplex PCR; TCRdb keeps in-frame clones, though not all of them. The profile shows some 6,700 clones, 40% to 55% of them singletons. This TCR came from a female BALB/c mouse given C57BL/6 T cells with graft-versus-host disease after an allogeneic hematopoietic cell transplant. V gene TRBV26 combines with J gene TRBJ1-1; D remains ambiguous. Sequencing was done on a sample of gut tissue. The chain's CDR3 is CASSLGRTEVFF. CDR3 bases read: TGTGCCAGCAGTCTGGGGAGGACAGAAGTCTTC.